This T cell receptor (beta chain) originates from a study of blood T cell repertoires in COVID-19. Sequenced by immunoSEQ multiplex PCR; TCRdb stores in-frame clones only, minus some. The repertoire consists of over 70,000 clones, with less than 95% occurring once and the leading ten covering about 2.5%. The germline V gene has CDR1 SGHNT and CDR2 YYREEE (reference sequence). V shed 4 bases and J shed 7 bases, with 13 bases lying between them. This CDR3 comprises 13 residues. The chain is built from TRBV5-4 and TRBJ2-3; perhaps TRBD2 as D (5 bases). This receptor was identified in a human donor with active COVID-19. The donor label of this sample is uncertain. Source material: peripheral blood. In DNA, the CDR3 is TGTGCCAGCAGCATCGACCCGGGGAATACGCAGTATTTT. Translation: CASSIDPGNTQYF.